What follows describes a single T cell receptor beta chain. Antigen unknown. The CDR3 totals 14 residues. CDR1 is MNHNS, CDR2 SASEGT, per germline. Unmatched junction bases numbered 5, after V lost 5 bases and J lost 7 bases. The test was conducted at deep level. The table came from immunoSEQ multiplex PCR; TCRdb's copy has only in-frame clones and leaves some out. The profile shows fewer than 1.6 million clones, roughly 98.5% of them singletons. The entry originates in a study of shared clonotypes between healthy human individuals. Study as a whole: Donors, aged 18 to 49, were two women and three men. Study conclusions and caveats: Estimated richness values were generally larger in naive subsets than in memory subsets. Of the naive CD4 clonotypes, about 5.4% were shared across several donors.

Sequences were obtained from naive CD4+ T cells sorted from blood. Regarding subset: CD45RA+ positively selected. This clonotype was obtained from a young man in good health. The V call is TRBV6-1, the J call TRBJ2-1; 10 nucleotides agree with TRBD2. Written as DNA, the CDR3 is TGTGCCAGCAGTACTCTAGCGGGAGTGAATGAGCAGTTCTTC. It codes for CASSTLAGVNEQFF.